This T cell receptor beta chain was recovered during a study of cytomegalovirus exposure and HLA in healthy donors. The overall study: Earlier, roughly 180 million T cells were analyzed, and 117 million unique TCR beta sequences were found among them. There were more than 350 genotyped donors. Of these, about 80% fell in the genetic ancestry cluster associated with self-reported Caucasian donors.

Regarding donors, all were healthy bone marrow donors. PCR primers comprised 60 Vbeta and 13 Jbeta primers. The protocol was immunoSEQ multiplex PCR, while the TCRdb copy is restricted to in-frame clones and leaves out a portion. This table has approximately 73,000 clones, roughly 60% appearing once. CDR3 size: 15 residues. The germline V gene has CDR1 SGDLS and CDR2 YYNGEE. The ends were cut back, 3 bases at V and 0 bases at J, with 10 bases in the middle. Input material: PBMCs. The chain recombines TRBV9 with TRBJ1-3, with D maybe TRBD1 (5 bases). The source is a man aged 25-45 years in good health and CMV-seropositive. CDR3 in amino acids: CASSAQGSSGNTIYF. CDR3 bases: TGTGCCAGCAGCGCCCAGGGAAGCTCTGGAAACACCATATATTTT.